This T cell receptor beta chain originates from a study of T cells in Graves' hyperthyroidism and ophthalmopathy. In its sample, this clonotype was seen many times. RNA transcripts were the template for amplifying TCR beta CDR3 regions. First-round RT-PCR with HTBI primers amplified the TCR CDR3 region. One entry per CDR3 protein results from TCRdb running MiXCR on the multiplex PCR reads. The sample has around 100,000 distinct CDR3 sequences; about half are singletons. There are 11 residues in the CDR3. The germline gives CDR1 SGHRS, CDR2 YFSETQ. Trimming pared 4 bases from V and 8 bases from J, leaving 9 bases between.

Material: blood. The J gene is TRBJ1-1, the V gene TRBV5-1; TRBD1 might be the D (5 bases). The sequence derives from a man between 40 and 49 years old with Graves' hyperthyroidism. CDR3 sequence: CASSAGTEAFF. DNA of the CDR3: TGCGCCAGCAGCGCCGGGACGGAAGCTTTCTTT. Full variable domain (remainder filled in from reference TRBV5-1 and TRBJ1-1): KAGVTQTPRYLIKTRGQQVTLSCSPISGHRSVSWYQQTPGQGLQFLFEYFSETQRNKGNFPGRFSGRQFSNSRSEMNVSTLELGDSALYLCASSAGTEAFFGQGTRLTVV.